This T cell receptor (beta chain) was identified during a study of T cell repertoires in cytomegalovirus infection. Points from the study as a whole: Frequencies of public TCR beta families were cumulated, and this identified carriers of CMV plus the relevant HLA. HLA-C-restricted, CMV-specific TCR beta clonotypes were dominant ex vivo.

CDR3 length: 14 residues. Each CDR3 protein gets one entry after TCRdb re-called the reads with MiXCR. The table has roughly 920,000 distinct CDR3 sequences, 31% seen once. As concerns this clonotype: Antigen unknown. Compared with germline, one end of the junction differs, possibly owing to a read error.

The clonotype originates from a human donor in good health (CMV status not recorded). Some clones in this sample may be carry-over from other donors' samples. Sequenced material: cultured CD8+ T cells from PBMCs, taken from culture after CMV antigen stimulation. The chain carries TRBV5-3 and TRBJ1-3; the D gene is possibly TRBD1 (5 bases). TRBV5-3 is an ORF; its function is uncertain. The CDR3 nucleotides are TGTGCCAGCAGCTTTCAGGGCCCTGGAAACACCATATATTTT. Its protein is CASSFQGPGNTIYF.